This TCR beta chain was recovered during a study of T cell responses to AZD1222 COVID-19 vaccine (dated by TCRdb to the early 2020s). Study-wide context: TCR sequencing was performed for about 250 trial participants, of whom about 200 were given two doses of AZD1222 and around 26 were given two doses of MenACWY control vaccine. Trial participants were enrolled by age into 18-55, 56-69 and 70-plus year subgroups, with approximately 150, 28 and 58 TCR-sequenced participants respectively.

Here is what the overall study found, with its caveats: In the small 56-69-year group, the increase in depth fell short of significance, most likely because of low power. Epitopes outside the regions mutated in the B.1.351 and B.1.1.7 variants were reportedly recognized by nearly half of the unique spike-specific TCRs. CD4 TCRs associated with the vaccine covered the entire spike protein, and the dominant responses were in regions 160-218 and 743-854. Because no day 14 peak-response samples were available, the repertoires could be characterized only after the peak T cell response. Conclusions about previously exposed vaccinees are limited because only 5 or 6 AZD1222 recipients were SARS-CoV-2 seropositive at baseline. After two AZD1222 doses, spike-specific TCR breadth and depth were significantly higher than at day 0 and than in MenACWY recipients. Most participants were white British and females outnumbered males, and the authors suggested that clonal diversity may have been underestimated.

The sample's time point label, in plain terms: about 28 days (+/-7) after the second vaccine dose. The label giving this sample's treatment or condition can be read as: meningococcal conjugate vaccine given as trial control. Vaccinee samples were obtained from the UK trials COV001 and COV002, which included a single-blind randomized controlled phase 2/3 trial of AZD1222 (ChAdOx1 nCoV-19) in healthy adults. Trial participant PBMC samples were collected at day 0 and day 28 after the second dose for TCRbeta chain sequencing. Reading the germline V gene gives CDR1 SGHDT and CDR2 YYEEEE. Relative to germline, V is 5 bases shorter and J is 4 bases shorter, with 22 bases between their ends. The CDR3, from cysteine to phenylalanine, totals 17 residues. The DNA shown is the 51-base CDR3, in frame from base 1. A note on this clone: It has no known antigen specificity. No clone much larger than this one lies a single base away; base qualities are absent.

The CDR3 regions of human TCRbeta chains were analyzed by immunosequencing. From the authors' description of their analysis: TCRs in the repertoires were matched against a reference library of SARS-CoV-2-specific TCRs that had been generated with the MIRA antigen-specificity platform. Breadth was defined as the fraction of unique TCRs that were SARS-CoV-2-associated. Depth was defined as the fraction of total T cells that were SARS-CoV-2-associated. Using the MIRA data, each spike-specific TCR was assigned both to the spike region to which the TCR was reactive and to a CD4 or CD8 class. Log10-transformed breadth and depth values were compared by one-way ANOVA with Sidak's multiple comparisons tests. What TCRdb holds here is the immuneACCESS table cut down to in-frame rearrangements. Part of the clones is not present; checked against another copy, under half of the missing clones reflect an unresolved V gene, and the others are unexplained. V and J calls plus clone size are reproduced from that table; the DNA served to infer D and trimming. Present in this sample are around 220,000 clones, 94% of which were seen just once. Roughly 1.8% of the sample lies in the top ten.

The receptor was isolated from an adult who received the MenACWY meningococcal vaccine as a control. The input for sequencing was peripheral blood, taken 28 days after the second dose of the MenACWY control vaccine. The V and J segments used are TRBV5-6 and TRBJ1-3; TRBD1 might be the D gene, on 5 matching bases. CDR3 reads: CASSWGIDKFGGNTIYF. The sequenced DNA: TGTGCCAGCAGTTGGGGGATAGATAAATTTGGCGGAAACACCATATATTTT.